Following are 4 T cell receptor beta chains from one sample sequenced in a study of T cell repertoires in cytomegalovirus infection. One entry per CDR3 protein results from TCRdb running MiXCR on the reads. In the table there are 510,000 or so distinct CDR3 sequences, around 27% of which are singletons. The sequenced sample consisted of PBMCs. The origin of the receptors is a human donor in good health (CMV status not recorded). Some clones in this sample may be carry-over from other donors' samples.

The rearrangement links TRBV19 to TRBJ2-1, with D possibly TRBD2 on 6 matching bases. Germline CDR1 LNHDA, CDR2 SQIVND (reference sequence). The CDR3 is 14 residues long. Trimming removed 5 bases from V and 3 bases from J, with 11 bases in between. The CDR3 region has the DNA TGTGCCAGTAGTGTCGGCGGGATCTACAATGAGCAGTTCTTC. It is translated as CASSVGGIYNEQFF.

The table lists this clonotype with many counts. The chain has TRBV7-2 and TRBJ1-1; D gene uncertain. The CDR3 loop spans 13 amino acids. Germline V gene data show CDR1 as SGHTA and CDR2 as FQGNSA. V lost 5 bases and J lost 4, with 11 bases in between. CDR3 DNA sequence: TGTGCCAGCAGCACCCCAGGAGGCACTGAAGCTTTCTTT. Amino acids: CASSTPGGTEAFF.

The J gene is TRBJ2-3, the V gene TRBV28, with 7 nucleotides matching TRBD2. Germline V lookup: CDR1 MDHEN, CDR2 SYDVKM. V was pared by 3 bases and J by 0 bases, with 9 bases of the junction left unmatched. This CDR3 has 17 residues. For the CDR3, the DNA is TGTGCCAGCAGTTTGTCACAACTAGCGTATAGCACAGATACGCAGTATTTT. This gives the protein CASSLSQLAYSTDTQYF. The whole variable domain, remainder taken from reference TRBV28 and TRBJ2-3, is DVKVTQSSRYLVKRTGEKVFLECVQDMDHENMFWYRQDPGLGLRLIYFSYDVKMKEKGDIPEGYSVSREKKERFSLILESASTNQTSMYLCASSLSQLAYSTDTQYFGPGTRLTVL.

This clonotype was observed a handful of times. The J gene is TRBJ2-1, the V gene TRBV4-3, with D perhaps matching TRBD2 (6 bases). The CDR3 has 17 amino acids. The V gene's germline CDR1 is LGHNA and CDR2 YSLEER. Trimming took off 2 bases at V and 3 bases at J, with 17 bases between the two ends. As DNA, the CDR3 is TGCGCCAGCAGCCAAAACGATCTAGCGCAAGACTACAATGAGCAGTTCTTC. Translated: CASSQNDLAQDYNEQFF.